This TCR beta chain was profiled in a study of response to subunit inactivated influenza vaccine. TCRdb reanalysed the RT-PCR reads using MiXCR and keeps one entry per CDR3 protein. Of roughly 620,000 distinct CDR3 sequences detected, 11% appear once; the ten largest clones hold 9.5% to 12%. The germline V gene encodes CDR1 SGHVS and CDR2 FNYEAQ. The CDR3 sequence is 16 residues long. V was clipped by 2 bases and J by 0 bases, with 8 bases between them. These sequences were also reported in another study, on T cells expressing NK-cell markers. This second study says: Production of TCR beta cDNA relied on 5'RACE template switching with UMIs. HCMV seropositivity characterized most of the eight sequenced donors, and seronegativity one. The CD3+CD56-NKG2C+ fraction was also led by these clonotypes in several donors.

This receptor was taken from a man between 45 and 60 years old who received an inactivated influenza vaccine. The chain couples TRBV7-6 to TRBJ2-6; D is ambiguous. The specimen comprised PBMCs from blood, sampled on the day of vaccination. CDR3: CASSLYTLSGANVLTF. CDR3 DNA sequence: TGTGCCAGCAGCTTATACACTCTCTCTGGGGCCAACGTCCTGACTTTC.